These 32 T cell receptor beta chains came from one sample sequenced in a study of regulatory T cells in long-lasting Graves disease. Combining iRepertoire HTBI primers with Arm-PCR of CDR3 regions, the authors built TCR beta libraries. One entry per CDR3 protein, called by TCRdb with MiXCR from the multiplex PCR reads. The sample lists 600,000 to 800,000 distinct CDR3 sequences, 25% to 30% seen once, with around 42% in the top ten. Time point meaning: persistent/refractory GD, antithyroid drugs over 5 years with positive TRAb. PBMC-derived RNA was used for the TCR library. Sequencing was performed on peripheral blood mononuclear cells (PBMCs), taken when the disease was refractory, from a patient treated with antithyroid drugs. The receptors originated from a female donor with Graves disease.

Notes on this clonotype: A much larger clonotype is one base distant, so this may be a read error. The rearrangement uses TRBV2 and TRBJ1-5; TRBD1 matches 7 bases. J gave up 5 bases and V 2 bases, and 0 bases lay outside the gene matches. Per the germline V gene, CDR1 is SNHLY and CDR2 is FYNNEI. This CDR3 has 13 residues. The CDR3, as DNA: TGTGCCAGCAGTGAAAGGGGGCATCAGCCCCAGCATTTT. It yields the protein CASSERGHQPQHF.

V is TRBV2 and J is TRBJ1-2, with TRBD1 identical over 9 bases. Losses at the gene ends were 7 bases for V and 4 bases for J; bases not matched to a gene: 7. The CDR3 sequence is 14 residues long. Germline V CDR1 and CDR2: SNHLY, FYNNEI. Written as DNA, the CDR3 is TGTGCCAGCATCGGGACAGGGAGTAGCTATGGCTACACCTTC. Its protein product is CASIGTGSSYGYTF.

This clonotype has just a few counts. The CDR3 is CASSYPGPGELFF. CDR3 coding DNA: TGTGCCAGCAGTTACCCGGGCCCCGGGGAGCTGTTTTTT. The chain couples TRBV6-2 or TRBV6-3 to TRBJ2-2; D is undetermined. Trimming pared 2 bases from V and 6 bases from J, leaving 7 bases between. This CDR3 contains 13 residues. Germline V gene lookup returns CDR1 MNHEY and CDR2 SVGEGT.

The chain couples TRBV28 to TRBJ1-5; TRBD1 might be the D (5 bases). The V end lost 9 bases, the J end lost 0 bases, and 12 bases lay between the germline ends. The CDR3 extends over 14 amino acids. Per the germline V gene, CDR1 is MDHEN and CDR2 is SYDVKM. The chain's CDR3 is CASTTTGSNQPQHF. The CDR3 region has the DNA TGTGCCAGTACCACCACAGGTAGCAATCAGCCCCAGCATTTT.

This clonotype was detected only a few times. The gene calls are TRBV5-1 and TRBJ1-4; D possibly corresponds to TRBD1 (5 bases). V lost 4 bases to trimming and J lost 2 bases, with 15 bases between them. The germline gives CDR1 SGHRS, CDR2 YFSETQ. The length of the CDR3 is 16 residues. The CDR3 coding sequence is TGCGCCAGCAGCAGCGGACACGCTATCACTAATGAAAAACTGTTTTTT. Protein sequence: CASSSGHAITNEKLFF.

The chain uses TRBV6-1 and TRBJ1-1; 8 nucleotides match TRBD1. Germline trimming cut 5 bases from V and 5 bases from J; bases unmatched to any gene: 7. The CDR3 has 14 amino acids. Germline values: CDR1 MNHNS, CDR2 SASEGT. The CDR3 spells CASSRLQGGTEAFF. The CDR3 DNA follows: TGTGCCAGCAGTCGTCTACAGGGGGGGACTGAAGCTTTCTTT.

This clonotype was seen just once. J is TRBJ1-1 and V is TRBV25-1; 9 bases match TRBD1. Germline assignment: CDR1 MGHDK and CDR2 SYGVNS. CDR3 size: 14 residues. After removal of 4 bases from V and 0 bases from J, the junction contained 0 bases not matched to a gene. This CDR3 reads CASSGTGVNTEAFF. The CDR3 DNA follows: TGTGCCAGCAGTGGGACAGGGGTGAACACTGAAGCTTTCTTT.

The chain employs TRBV29-1 and TRBJ2-5; D not resolved. Between the trimmed V and J ends, which lost 0 bases and 4 bases, there was a span of 12 bases. The CDR3 length is 14 residues. Germline assignment: CDR1 SQVTM and CDR2 ANQGSEA. The chain's CDR3 is CSVEDRRTVETQYF. Here the CDR3 DNA reads TGCAGCGTTGAAGATCGGCGGACCGTAGAGACCCAGTACTTC.

V is TRBV6-5 and J is TRBJ2-2; 8 bases align to TRBD1. Germline values: CDR1 MNHEY, CDR2 SVGAGI. The length of the CDR3 is 18 residues. With 2 bases clipped from V and 1 base from J, the junction kept 9 bases outside the gene matches. CDR3 amino acids: CASSYRDRPRRNTGELFF. The CDR3 DNA sequence: TGTGCCAGCAGTTACCGGGACAGGCCGAGAAGGAACACCGGGGAGCTGTTTTTT.

This clonotype has a handful of counts. The chain recombines TRBV25-1 with TRBJ1-2; tentative D call: TRBD1 (6 bases). CDR3 length: 13 amino acids. CDR1 is MGHDK and CDR2 is SYGVNS in the germline V gene. Trimming shortened V by 1 base and J by 6 bases, and 9 bases separated the two germline ends. The CDR3 nucleotides are TGTGCCAGCAGTGAATGGGGGGGGCATGGCTACACCTTC. Translating gives CASSEWGGHGYTF.

This clonotype was recorded a few times. The genes are TRBV7-2 and TRBJ2-5; the D is unclear. This CDR3 region has 16 residues. Per germline, CDR1 SGHTA and CDR2 FQGNSA. V dropped 1 base and J dropped 5 bases, with 17 bases sitting between them. CDR3: CASSLVVDPSWETQYF. The CDR3 coding sequence is TGTGCCAGCAGCTTAGTGGTAGACCCGAGCTGGGAGACCCAGTACTTC.

V gene TRBV7-3 combines with J gene TRBJ1-2; 7 bases are a match to TRBD1. Germline V gene data show CDR1 as SGHTA and CDR2 as FQGTGA. CDR3 length: 14 residues. J was trimmed by 5 bases and V by 5 bases; bases with no gene match: 8. As DNA, the CDR3 is TGTGCCAGCAGCGCCAGACAGGGCGGGTATGGCTACACCTTC. Amino acids: CASSARQGGYGYTF.

The rearrangement joins TRBV20-1 to TRBJ2-7; D possibly corresponds to TRBD2 (6 bases). This CDR3 region has 16 residues. The V gene's germline CDR1 is DFQATT and CDR2 SNEGSKA (reference sequence). The ends were cut back, 0 bases at V and 0 bases at J, with 15 bases in the middle. CDR3 coding DNA: TGCAGTGCTAGAGATCTGGGTGGGGACTTCTCCTACGAGCAGTACTTC. It specifies CSARDLGGDFSYEQYF.

This clonotype was seen only a few times. The V and J genes are TRBV3-1 and TRBJ2-7; D is undetermined. In germline, CDR1 is LGHDT, CDR2 YNNKEL (reference sequence). V lost 2 bases and J 6 bases, leaving 5 bases between the germline ends. The CDR3 extends over 11 amino acids. The CDR3 DNA reads as TGTGCCAGCAGCCAAAGCCTCGAGCAGTACTTC. Protein sequence: CASSQSLEQYF.

The CDR3 reads CASSPTEANYGYTF. The DNA of the CDR3 is TGTGCCAGCAGCCCAACAGAAGCAAACTATGGCTACACCTTC. The chain carries TRBV7-3 and TRBJ1-2; no clear D gene. The germline V gene has CDR1 SGHTA and CDR2 FQGTGA. V lost 5 bases and J 2 bases, leaving 12 bases between the germline ends. This CDR3 contains 14 residues.

This clonotype was observed at least ten times. The chain recombines TRBV10-3 with TRBJ1-2; unclear D gene. Looked up from germline, CDR1 is ENHRY and CDR2 is SYGVKD. V lost 6 bases and J 3 bases, leaving 20 bases between the germline ends. This CDR3 spans 16 amino acids. The CDR3 nucleotides are TGTGCCATCAGGGCAGGACCCCCCAGTGCGGACTATGGCTACACCTTC. This encodes CAIRAGPPSADYGYTF.

Details on this clonotype: This may come from a read error, since a much larger clone is one base off. The chain is built from TRBV20-1 and TRBJ2-7, with D maybe TRBD1 (5 bases). The germline V gene encodes CDR1 DFQATT and CDR2 SNEGSKA (reference sequence). With 0 bases removed from V and 4 bases from J, the gap between germline ends came to 16 bases. The CDR3 length is 15 residues. CDR3 sequence reads: CSARDPRQNLYEQYF. In DNA, the CDR3 is TGCAGTGCTAGAGATCCGAGACAGAACCTTTACGAGCAGTACTTC.

This rearrangement joins TRBV5-1 to TRBJ1-1; 10 bases line up with TRBD1. V was pared by 3 bases and J by 10 bases, with 6 bases of the junction left unmatched. Per germline, CDR1 SGHRS and CDR2 YFSETQ. The CDR3 covers 13 residues. DNA of the CDR3: TGCGCCAGCAGCTCGGCAAGGGACAGGGGAGCTTTCTTT. Translating gives CASSSARDRGAFF.

There are many counts of this clonotype. The chain uses TRBV12-3 or TRBV12-4 and TRBJ1-5; tentatively, D is TRBD1 (6 bases). The ends were cut back, 5 bases at V and 2 bases at J, with 13 bases in the middle. The CDR3 has 15 residues. CDR3 nucleotides: TGTGCCAGCAGTCCGGAGGGGGGCGGCAATCAGCCCCAGCATTTT. It codes for CASSPEGGGNQPQHF.

This clonotype was counted a single time. Here the CDR3 omits its conserved ending phenylalanine or tryptophan, so a read error is the likely source. The rearrangement joins TRBV20-1 to TRBJ1-2, with D maybe TRBD1 (5 bases). The V end lost 7 bases, the J end lost 4 bases, and 22 bases lay between the germline ends. The CDR3 has 15 amino acids. CDR1 is DFQATT, CDR2 SNEGSKA, per germline (reference sequence). The CDR3, as DNA: TGCAGTGTAGCGGACAACGCCAGGGTAATCTATGGCTACACCCTC. Translating it yields CSVADNARVIYGYTL.

There are a few counts of this clonotype. This chain connects TRBV7-3 to TRBJ1-6; TRBD1 matches at 8 bases. Germline values: CDR1 SGHTA, CDR2 FQGTGA. V was pared by 0 bases and J by 16 bases, with 5 bases of the junction left unmatched. The CDR3 totals 13 residues. DNA for the CDR3: TGTGCCAGCAGCTTAACCGGGACAGGCCCTCTCCACTTT. This encodes CASSLTGTGPLHF.

This clonotype has more than one count but fewer than ten. The V and J genes are TRBV2 and TRBJ1-4; 7 bases map to TRBD1. This CDR3 is 18 amino acids long. CDR1 is SNHLY and CDR2 is FYNNEI in the germline V gene. V gave up 6 bases and J gave up 3 bases; unmatched junction bases: 16. CDR3 sequence: CASRTGRESLVANEKLFF. CDR3 nucleotide sequence: TGTGCCAGCAGGACAGGGCGAGAAAGTCTGGTTGCTAATGAAAAACTGTTTTTT.

The gene calls are TRBV14 and TRBJ1-5, with D maybe TRBD1 (5 bases). V lost 7 bases to trimming and J lost 2 bases, with 15 bases between them. This CDR3 spans 15 amino acids. Germline V CDR1 and CDR2: SGHDN, FVKESK. The DNA of the CDR3 is TGTGCCAGCAACTGTTCAGGGTTTTGCAATCAGCCCCAGCATTTT. Translation: CASNCSGFCNQPQHF. The full variable domain, with the rest looked up from reference TRBV14 and TRBJ1-5, is EAGVTQFPSHSVIEKGQTVTLRCDPISGHDNLYWYRRVMGKEIKFLLHFVKESKQDESGMPNNRFLAERTGGTYSTLKVQPAELEDSGVYFCASNCSGFCNQPQHFGDGTRLSIL.

A word on this clonotype: This may stem from a read error, because a much larger clone lies one nucleotide away. The chain links TRBV2 to TRBJ1-1; D call uncertain. V lost 8 bases and J lost 4, with 11 bases in between. CDR1 SNHLY and CDR2 FYNNEI come from the germline V gene. The CDR3 is made up of 12 amino acids. CDR3 DNA sequence: TGTGCCAGCGTCGGTGGAACCACTGAAGCTTTCTTT. Protein sequence: CASVGGTTEAFF.

The rearrangement uses TRBV12-3 or TRBV12-4 and TRBJ1-1, with unresolved D. The V and J ends lost 5 bases and 8 bases respectively, with 12 bases between them. This CDR3 is 12 amino acids long. CDR3 DNA sequence: TGTGCCAGCAGTCGCAGGACCCAGGAAGCTTTCTTT. Amino acid sequence: CASSRRTQEAFF.

CDR3 bases: TGTGCCTGGAGTCCAGATAGCAATCAGCCCCAGCATTTT. Its protein is CAWSPDSNQPQHF. The rearrangement uses TRBV30 and TRBJ1-5; no definite D call. Deletions cut 2 bases from V and 0 bases from J, with 5 bases between. Germline assignment: CDR1 GTSNPN and CDR2 SVGIG (reference sequence). The CDR3 loop spans 13 amino acids.

This chain links TRBV7-9 with TRBJ2-1, with no clear D. The CDR3 extends over 16 amino acids. Germline CDR1 reads SEHNR; CDR2 reads FQNEAQ (reference sequence). V lost 4 bases to trimming and J lost 0 bases, with 13 bases between them. Here the CDR3 DNA reads TGTGCCAGCAGCTCTTTAACCCAGAGCTCCTACAATGAGCAGTTCTTC. It translates to CASSSLTQSSYNEQFF.

In this sample, this clonotype turned up a few times. The chain links TRBV7-6 to TRBJ1-1; the D gene is possibly TRBD1 (5 bases). The V gene lost 4 bases and the J gene lost 5 bases, with 11 bases spanning the gap. Germline V gene lookup returns CDR1 SGHVS and CDR2 FNYEAQ. The CDR3 sequence is 13 residues long. As DNA, the CDR3 is TGTGCCAGCAGCTCGTTCCGGGGGACTGAAGCTTTCTTT. This gives the protein CASSSFRGTEAFF.

The CDR3 region has the DNA TGTGCCAGCAGGGAGACTAGCGGGAGGTGGTACAATGAGCAGTTCTTC. Its translation: CASRETSGRWYNEQFF. The chain is built from TRBV12-3 or TRBV12-4 and TRBJ2-1, with 13 bases that match TRBD2. The CDR3 totals 16 residues. With 6 bases clipped from V and 4 bases from J, the junction kept 6 bases outside the gene matches.

This clonotype appeared many times. This rearrangement joins TRBV29-1 to TRBJ1-1, with TRBD1 as a possible D gene (5 bases). The CDR3 length is 13 residues. Germline assignment: CDR1 SQVTM and CDR2 ANQGSEA. V was shortened by 4 bases and J by 0 bases, with 9 bases between the two germline ends. CDR3 amino acids: CSVAGRMNTEAFF. The CDR3 region has the DNA TGCAGCGTTGCGGGACGGATGAACACTGAAGCTTTCTTT.

The V call is TRBV6-2 or TRBV6-3, the J call TRBJ1-5; possible D gene TRBD1, 5 bases. The CDR3 has 16 residues. V lost 0 bases, J lost 7 bases, and 16 bases lay in between. CDR1 and CDR2 (germline): MNHEY, SVGEGT. The CDR3 region is CASSYSGPRGVQPQHF. The CDR3, as DNA: TGTGCCAGCAGTTACTCGGGACCGCGGGGGGTGCAGCCCCAGCATTTT.

This chain connects TRBV15 to TRBJ1-4; D possibly corresponds to TRBD1 (5 bases). Germline V CDR1 and CDR2: LNHNV, YYDKDF (reference sequence). This CDR3 is built from 17 residues. V lost 4 bases and J 5 bases, leaving 20 bases between the germline ends. CDR3 in DNA: TGTGCCACCAGCACGCTCCTTTCAGGGAGGCCCAATGAAAAACTGTTTTTT. Translation: CATSTLLSGRPNEKLFF. The full variable domain, with the rest looked up from reference TRBV15 and TRBJ1-4, is DAMVIQNPRYQVTQFGKPVTLSCSQTLNHNVMYWYQQKSSQAPKLLFHYYDKDFNNEADTPDNFQSRRPNTSFCFLDIRSPGLGDTAMYLCATSTLLSGRPNEKLFFGSGTQLSVL.